This entry lists 10 T cell receptor beta chains sequenced from one sample in a study of long-term antiretroviral therapy in people with HIV. It was version v3.0 of the immunoSEQ assay that was run at survey level. Clones were sequenced by immunoSEQ multiplex PCR, and TCRdb holds only the in-frame ones, with some missing. The sample holds about 30,000 clones, more than 75% seen once. The sequencing used unsorted PBMCs, collected 0.5 years after starting antiretroviral therapy. The receptors originated from a young woman with HIV.

V usage is TRBV4-2 and J usage is TRBJ2-2, with 15 bases aligning to TRBD2. Germline CDR1 reads LGHNA; CDR2 reads YNFKEQ. V shed 1 base, J shed 7 bases, and the junction held 7 bases outside the gene matches. The CDR3 covers 18 residues. CDR3: CASSQGGTSGRWVGELFF. CDR3 in DNA: TGTGCCAGCAGCCAAGGTGGGACTAGCGGGAGGTGGGTCGGGGAGCTGTTTTTT.

The V call is TRBV4-3, the J call TRBJ2-3; D is perhaps TRBD2 (6 bases). V lost 0 bases and J lost 3, with 13 bases in between. The CDR3 extends over 16 amino acids. Germline V CDR1 and CDR2: LGHNA, YSLEER. The chain's CDR3 is CASSQDPAGTTDTQYF. DNA of the CDR3: TGCGCCAGCAGCCAAGATCCGGCGGGGACGACAGATACGCAGTATTTT.

The CDR3 sequence: CASSTPTDTQYF. The CDR3 DNA is TGTGCCAGCAGTACTCCCACAGATACGCAGTATTTT. The chain combines TRBV27 with TRBJ2-3, with D unclear. This CDR3 region has 12 residues. Germline lookup yields CDR1 MNHEY and CDR2 SMNVEV (reference sequence). The V end lost 5 bases, the J end lost 2 bases, and 5 bases lay between the germline ends.

The V gene is TRBV5-1, the J gene TRBJ2-7, with D possibly called TRBD1 or TRBD2 (7 bases each). V lost 2 bases to trimming and J lost 5 bases, with 17 bases between them. CDR3 length: 15 amino acids. Germline V lookup: CDR1 SGHRS, CDR2 YFSETQ. The CDR3 region is CASSFQGGAGDEQYF. In DNA form, the CDR3 reads TGCGCCAGCAGCTTCCAGGGGGGGGCGGGGGACGAGCAGTACTTC.

The rearrangement links TRBV9 to TRBJ2-1; TRBD2 is a possible D gene (6 bases). The germline CDR1 and CDR2 sequences are SGDLS and YYNGEE. The V end was cut by 2 bases, the J end by 0 bases, with 9 bases between. The CDR3 is 15 amino acids. In DNA, the CDR3 is TGTGCCAGCAGCGTTTGGGGGGACTCCTACAATGAGCAGTTCTTC. This gives the protein CASSVWGDSYNEQFF.

The V and J genes are TRBV10-3 and TRBJ2-7; TRBD2 matches 10 bases. The trim removed 2 bases at V and 0 bases at J, leaving 4 bases unmatched. Germline lookup yields CDR1 ENHRY and CDR2 SYGVKD. The CDR3 is made up of 16 amino acids. CDR3: CAISEGLADLSYEQYF. The CDR3 nucleotides read TGTGCCATCAGTGAGGGACTAGCGGACCTCTCCTACGAGCAGTACTTC.

This clone was recorded only once. V gene TRBV13 combines with J gene TRBJ2-5; no clear D gene. Per germline, CDR1 PRHDT and CDR2 FYEKMQ (reference sequence). V lost 3 bases to trimming and J lost 7 bases, with 12 bases between them. This CDR3 has 13 amino acids. The CDR3 protein is CASSFGSLVTQYF. CDR3 DNA sequence: TGTGCCAGCAGCTTTGGGTCCCTTGTGACCCAGTACTTC.

The rearrangement joins TRBV6-1 to TRBJ1-2; D is unclear. The CDR3 loop spans 11 amino acids. V lost 3 bases to trimming and J lost 4 bases, with 3 bases between them. Germline V lookup: CDR1 MNHNS, CDR2 SASEGT. The CDR3 here is CASSELYGYTF. The CDR3 DNA sequence: TGTGCCAGCAGTGAGCTCTATGGCTACACCTTC.

The chain carries TRBV6-5 and TRBJ2-3; D not certain. The CDR3 has 15 amino acids. The V and J ends lost 3 bases and 1 base respectively, with 11 bases between them. In germline, CDR1 is MNHEY, CDR2 SVGAGI. The chain's CDR3 is CASSYSPVGTDTQYF. Written as DNA, the CDR3 is TGTGCCAGCAGTTATTCTCCGGTGGGCACAGATACGCAGTATTTT.

The chain combines TRBV7-6 with TRBJ1-4, with 7 bases that match TRBD1. V trimming: 5 bases; J trimming: 2 bases; junction bases outside the gene matches: 11. Germline loops: CDR1 SGHVS, CDR2 FNYEAQ. This CDR3 region has 17 residues. The CDR3 nucleotides are TGTGCCAGCAGCCACCTTGAGACAGGGCCGACTAATGAAAAACTGTTTTTT. Its translation is CASSHLETGPTNEKLFF.